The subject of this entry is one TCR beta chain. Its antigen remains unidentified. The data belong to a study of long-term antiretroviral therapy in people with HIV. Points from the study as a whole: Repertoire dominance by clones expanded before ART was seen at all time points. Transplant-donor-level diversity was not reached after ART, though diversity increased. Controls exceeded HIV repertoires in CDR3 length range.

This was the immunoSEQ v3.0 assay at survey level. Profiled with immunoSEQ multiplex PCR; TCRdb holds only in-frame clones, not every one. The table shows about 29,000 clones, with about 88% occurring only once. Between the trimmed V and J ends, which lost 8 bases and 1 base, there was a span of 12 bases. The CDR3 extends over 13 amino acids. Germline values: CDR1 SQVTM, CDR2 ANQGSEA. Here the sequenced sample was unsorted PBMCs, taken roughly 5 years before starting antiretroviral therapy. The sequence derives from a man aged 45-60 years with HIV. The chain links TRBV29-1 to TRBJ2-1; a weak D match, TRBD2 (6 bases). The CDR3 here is CSLTSLSYNEQFF. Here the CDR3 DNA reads TGCAGCCTGACTAGTTTATCCTACAATGAGCAGTTCTTC.